This TCR beta chain was identified in a study of CD8 T cells in ankylosing spondylitis. Study observations and caveats: Certain motif variants had earlier appeared in reactive arthritis synovial fluid and blood.

Each CDR3 protein gets one entry after TCRdb re-called the 5' RACE reads with MiXCR. The repertoire includes more than 35,000 distinct CDR3 sequences, about 2.5% of them detected once, and about 4.8% sits in the top ten. This clonotype was found many times. Antigen specificity is unknown. CDR1 and CDR2 from the germline V gene are SGDLS and YYNGEE. Unmatched junction bases numbered 7, after V lost 4 bases and J lost 10 bases. CDR3 length: 13 amino acids. This clonotype originated in a male donor with ankylosing spondylitis or in good health (not recorded which). The chain has TRBV9 and TRBJ1-4, with 7 positions matching TRBD1. Sequenced: blood, either unsorted or a sorted T cell fraction (not recorded which). The CDR3 protein is CASSPRQGGKLFF. CDR3 sequence (DNA): TGTGCCAGCAGCCCGAGACAGGGAGGAAAACTGTTTTTT.